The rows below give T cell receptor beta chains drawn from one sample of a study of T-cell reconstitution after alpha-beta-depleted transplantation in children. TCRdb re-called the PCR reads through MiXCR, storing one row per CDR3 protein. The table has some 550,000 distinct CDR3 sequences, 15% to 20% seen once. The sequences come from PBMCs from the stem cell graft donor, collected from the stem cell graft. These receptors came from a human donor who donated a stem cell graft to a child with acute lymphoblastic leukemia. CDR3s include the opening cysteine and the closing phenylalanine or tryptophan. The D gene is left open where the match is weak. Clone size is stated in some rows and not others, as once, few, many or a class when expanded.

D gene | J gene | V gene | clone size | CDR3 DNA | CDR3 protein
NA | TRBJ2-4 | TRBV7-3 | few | TGTGCCAGCAGCTTCGGCTTCGGGCGGGCCATCCGAGCCAAAAACATTCAGTACTTC | CASSFGFGRAIRAKNIQYF
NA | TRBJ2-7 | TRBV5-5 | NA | TGTGCCAGCAGCCAACTAAGGGAGGTCCTCTCCTACGAGCAGTACTTC | CASSQLREVLSYEQYF
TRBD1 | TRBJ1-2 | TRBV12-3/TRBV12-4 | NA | TGTGCCAGCAGTTTCTGGGAAACAGGGGCCCCCAGAAACTATGGCTACACCTTC | CASSFWETGAPRNYGYTF
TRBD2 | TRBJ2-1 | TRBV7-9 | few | TGTGCCAGCAGCTTAGCAGCGGGAGGGGAGTTCTTC | CASSLAAGGEFF
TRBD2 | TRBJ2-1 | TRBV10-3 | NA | TGTGCCATCAGTGGTACCGGGACTAGCGGCGACAATGAGCAGTTCTTC | CAISGTGTSGDNEQFF
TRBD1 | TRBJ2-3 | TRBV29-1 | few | TGCAGCGTGACAGGGGACACAGATACGCAGTATTTT | CSVTGDTDTQYF
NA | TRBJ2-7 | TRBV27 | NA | TGTGCCAGCAGTTGGTCGGGTGTAGGGTACGAGCAGTACTTC | CASSWSGVGYEQYF
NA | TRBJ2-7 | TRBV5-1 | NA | TGCGCCAGCAGCTTCTTACAGGGCGTCGGGGGAGAGCAGTACTTC | CASSFLQGVGGEQYF
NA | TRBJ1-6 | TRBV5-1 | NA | TGCGCCAGCAGCTTGGAGGCTACTAGCTCCTATAATTCACCCCTCCACTTT | CASSLEATSSYNSPLHF
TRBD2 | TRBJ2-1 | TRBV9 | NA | TGTGCCAGCACAGAGCGACTAGCGTCGTACAATGAGCAGTTCTTC | CASTERLASYNEQFF
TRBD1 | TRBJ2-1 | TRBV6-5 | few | TGTGCCAGCAGTCTACGGGACAGGGGGGATGAGCAGTTCTTC | CASSLRDRGDEQFF
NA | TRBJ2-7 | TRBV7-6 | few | TGTGCCAGCAGCTTAGCGAAGGAGCAGTACTTC | CASSLAKEQYF
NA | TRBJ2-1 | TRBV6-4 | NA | TGTGCCTTCTGCCCCAGAGAAGCGTCTTATTGGGACAATGAGCAGTTCTTC | CAFCPREASYWDNEQFF
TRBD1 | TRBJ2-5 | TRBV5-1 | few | TGCGCCAGCAGGGAGTGGGACAGGCTCCAAGAGACCCAGTACTTC | CASREWDRLQETQYF
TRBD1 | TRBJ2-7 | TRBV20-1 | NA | TGCAGTGCGCCTTCTCCTGGGACAGGGGCCTACGAGCAGTACTTC | CSAPSPGTGAYEQYF
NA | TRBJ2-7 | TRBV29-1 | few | TGCAGCGTCGTGGCCCACTACGAGCAGTACTTC | CSVVAHYEQYF
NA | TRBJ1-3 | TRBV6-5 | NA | TGTGCCAGCAGTTATGGGGGAAGCAGAGGAACGGGCGGAAACACCATATATTTT | CASSYGGSRGTGGNTIYF
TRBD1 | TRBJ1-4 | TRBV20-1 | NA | TGCAGTGCTAGCCCGGACAGGGGCGGTGAAAAACTGTTTTTT | CSASPDRGGEKLFF
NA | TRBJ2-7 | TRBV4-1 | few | TGCGCCAGCAGCCACCTCACCGACGAGCAGTACTTC | CASSHLTDEQYF
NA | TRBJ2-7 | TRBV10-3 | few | TGTGCCATCAGTGACAGCACCACGAGCTCCTACGAGCAGTACTTC | CAISDSTTSSYEQYF
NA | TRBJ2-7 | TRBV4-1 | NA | TGCGCCAGCAGCCAAGAGGGGCTGACTGTACAGTACTTC | CASSQEGLTVQYF
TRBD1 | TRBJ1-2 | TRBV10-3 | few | TGTGCCATCAGTCGACAGGGAAACTATGGCTACACCTTC | CAISRQGNYGYTF
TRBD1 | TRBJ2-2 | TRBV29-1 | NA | TGCAGCGTTGAAGCAGGACAGGGGGCGTGGGGGGGGGACACCGGGGAGCTGTTTTTT | CSVEAGQGAWGGDTGELFF
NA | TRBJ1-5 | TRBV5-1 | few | TGCGCCAGCAGCTTGGAAGGAGTAGGAAATCAGCCCCAGCATTTT | CASSLEGVGNQPQHF
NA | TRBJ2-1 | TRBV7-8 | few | TGTGCCAGCAGCTTAGTACCGTACTACAATGAGCAGTTCTTC | CASSLVPYYNEQFF
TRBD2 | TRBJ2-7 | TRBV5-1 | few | TGCGCCAGCAGCTTGGTAGCGGGAGCTTCCCTCGAGCAGTACTTC | CASSLVAGASLEQYF
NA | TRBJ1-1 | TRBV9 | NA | TGTGCCAGCAGCGTAGACTGGGGGGCGGCTGAAGCTTTCTTT | CASSVDWGAAEAFF
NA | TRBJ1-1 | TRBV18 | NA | TGTGCCAGCTCACCACCGAAGGGGGGGAACACTGAAGCTTTCTTT | CASSPPKGGNTEAFF
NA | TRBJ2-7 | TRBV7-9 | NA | TGTGCCAGCAGCAAGGTGACGGGGTCTTTCTACGAGCAGTACTTC | CASSKVTGSFYEQYF
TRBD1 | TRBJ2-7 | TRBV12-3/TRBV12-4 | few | TGTGCCAGCAGTCACAGGGGGTTAAGCTCCTACGAGCAGTACTTC | CASSHRGLSSYEQYF
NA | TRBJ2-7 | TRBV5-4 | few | TGTGCCAGCAGCTTGCAAAGGGGCTCAGCCTACGAGCAGTACTTC | CASSLQRGSAYEQYF
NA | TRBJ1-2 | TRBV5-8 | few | TGTGCCAGCAGCAGACCTGGGAGAACCAACTATGGCTACACCTTC | CASSRPGRTNYGYTF
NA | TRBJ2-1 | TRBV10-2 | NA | TGCGCCAGCAGTGCAGGGGGCGGGCTAGCGGGCGACTACAATGAGCAGTTCTTC | CASSAGGGLAGDYNEQFF
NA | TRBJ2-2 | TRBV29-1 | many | TGCAGCGTTGTAGGGGATTGGGATAACACCGGGGAGCTGTTTTTT | CSVVGDWDNTGELFF
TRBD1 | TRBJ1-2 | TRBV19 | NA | TGTGCCAGTAGTATATCGACAGGGATAGCTGGCTACACCTTC | CASSISTGIAGYTF
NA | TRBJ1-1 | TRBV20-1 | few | TGCAGTGCTAGAGGGCAGGGCACTGAAGCTTTCTTT | CSARGQGTEAFF
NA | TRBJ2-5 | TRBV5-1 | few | TGCGCCAGCAGCGAGGGGGAAGAGACCCAGTACTTC | CASSEGEETQYF
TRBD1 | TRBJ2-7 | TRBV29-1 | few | TGCAGCGTTATCAGGACAGGGGGTGTCCACGAGCAGTACTTC | CSVIRTGGVHEQYF
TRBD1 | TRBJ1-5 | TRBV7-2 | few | TGTGCCAGCAGTTTAGGGACAGCTGGTAATCAGCCCCAGCATTTT | CASSLGTAGNQPQHF
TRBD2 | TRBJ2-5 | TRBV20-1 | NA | TGCAGTGCTAGACGGGGGGGTAGCGAGACCCAGTACTTC | CSARRGGSETQYF
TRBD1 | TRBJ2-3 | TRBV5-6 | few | TGTGCCAGCAGCTCAGCTTCCGGGACAGATCCAGATACGCAGTATTTT | CASSSASGTDPDTQYF
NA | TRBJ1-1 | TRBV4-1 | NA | TGCGCCAGCAGCCCGGGAACTGGACTGTTGAACACTGAAGCTTTCTTT | CASSPGTGLLNTEAFF
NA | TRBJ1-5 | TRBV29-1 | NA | TGCAGCGTCCTTGAGGGCAGCTTCAATCAGCCCCAGCATTTT | CSVLEGSFNQPQHF
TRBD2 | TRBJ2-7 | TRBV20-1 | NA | TGCAGTGCTATTGGAAGGACTAGCGGGCCCTACGAGCAGTACTTC | CSAIGRTSGPYEQYF
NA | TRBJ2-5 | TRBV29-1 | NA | TGCAGCGTTGACAGGCACCAAGAGACCCAGTACTTC | CSVDRHQETQYF
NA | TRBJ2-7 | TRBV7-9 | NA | TGTGCCAGCAGCTTAGCTGTGGGCCGCTCCTACGAGCAGTACTTC | CASSLAVGRSYEQYF
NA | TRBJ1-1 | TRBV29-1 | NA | TGCATCGCGGTGGGCACTGAAGCTTTCTTT | CIAVGTEAFF
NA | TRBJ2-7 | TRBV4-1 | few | TGCGCCAGCAGCCAAATTACCCACGGGGACTACGAGCAGTACTTC | CASSQITHGDYEQYF
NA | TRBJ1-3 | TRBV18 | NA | TGTGCCAGCTCGGCGCAGGGCTTCTCTGGAAACACCATATATTTT | CASSAQGFSGNTIYF
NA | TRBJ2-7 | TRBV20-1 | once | TGCAGTGCCGAGAGGGGGGGGACAGCGTACTACGAGCAGTACTTC | CSAERGGTAYYEQYF
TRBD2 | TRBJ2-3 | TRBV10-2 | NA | TGCGCCAGCAGTGAGATAGCGGGAGGGCCAGATACGCAGTATTTT | CASSEIAGGPDTQYF
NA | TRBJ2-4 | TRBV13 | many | TGTGCCAGCAGCTCGGGGATCGAGGGGGCCAAAAACATTCAGTACTTC | CASSSGIEGAKNIQYF
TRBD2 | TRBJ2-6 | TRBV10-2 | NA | TGCGCCAGCAGCGGACTAGCGGGAGGAGGGGCCAACGTCCTGACTTTC | CASSGLAGGGANVLTF
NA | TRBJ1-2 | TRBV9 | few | TGTGCCAGCAGCGTAGTGGCAGGGCCAAACTATGGCTACACCTTC | CASSVVAGPNYGYTF
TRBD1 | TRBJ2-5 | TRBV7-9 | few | TGTGCCAGCAGCTTAGGACGGTACAGGGGGGAAGAGACCCAGTACTTC | CASSLGRYRGEETQYF
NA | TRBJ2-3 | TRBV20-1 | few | TGCAGTGCTAGAGATTTAAAACGGGACCGCACAGATACGCAGTATTTT | CSARDLKRDRTDTQYF
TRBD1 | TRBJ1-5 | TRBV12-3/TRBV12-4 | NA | TGTGCCAGCAGCAAAGCCGGGACAGCTGCCGTCAATCAGCCCCAGCATTTT | CASSKAGTAAVNQPQHF